The T cell receptor beta chain described here comes from a study of human T cells and chemical hapten exposure. The time point here: pre-sensitization, week 0. Noted treatment: therapeutic diphenylcyclopropenone sensitization with weekly scalp DPC. TCRdb processed the RACE reads anew with MiXCR; each CDR3 protein has one entry. The sample lists under 300,000 distinct CDR3 sequences, 7.7% seen once, with 0.9% to 1.5% in the top ten. Trimming cost V 5 bases and J 6 bases; bases outside gene matches: 8. Per the germline V gene, CDR1 is WSHSY and CDR2 is SAAADI. This CDR3 is 15 amino acids long. The sample consisted of whole blood, taken in connection with sensitization to the hapten diphenylcyclopropenone (DPC). The receptor was derived from a man in his late teens or twenties with alopecia areata. Some clones in this sample may be carry-over from other donors' samples. This chain connects TRBV10-2 to TRBJ2-3, with TRBD1 identical over 10 bases. CDR3 sequence: CASSRGQGPWDTQYF. For the CDR3, the DNA is TGCGCCAGCAGTCGGGGACAGGGGCCATGGGATACGCAGTATTTT.